This note documents a single T cell receptor beta chain sequence. The data were obtained in a study of blood T cell repertoires in COVID-19. The data were produced by immunoSEQ multiplex PCR, yet TCRdb's version contains in-frame clones alone and is incomplete. The table lists about 220,000 clones, around 82% of them singletons. CDR3 length: 15 residues. Germline V CDR1 and CDR2: MDHEN, SYDVKM. The V gene lost 5 bases and the J gene lost 4 bases, with 15 bases spanning the gap. The source material was peripheral blood. The receptor comes from a woman aged 25 to 39 who had recovered from COVID-19. The chain employs TRBV28 and TRBJ1-5; a weak D match, TRBD1 (6 bases). In DNA, the CDR3 is TGTGCCAGCAGTACCAGGGGCCTCGGGAATCAGCCCCAGCATTTT. Encoded protein: CASSTRGLGNQPQHF.